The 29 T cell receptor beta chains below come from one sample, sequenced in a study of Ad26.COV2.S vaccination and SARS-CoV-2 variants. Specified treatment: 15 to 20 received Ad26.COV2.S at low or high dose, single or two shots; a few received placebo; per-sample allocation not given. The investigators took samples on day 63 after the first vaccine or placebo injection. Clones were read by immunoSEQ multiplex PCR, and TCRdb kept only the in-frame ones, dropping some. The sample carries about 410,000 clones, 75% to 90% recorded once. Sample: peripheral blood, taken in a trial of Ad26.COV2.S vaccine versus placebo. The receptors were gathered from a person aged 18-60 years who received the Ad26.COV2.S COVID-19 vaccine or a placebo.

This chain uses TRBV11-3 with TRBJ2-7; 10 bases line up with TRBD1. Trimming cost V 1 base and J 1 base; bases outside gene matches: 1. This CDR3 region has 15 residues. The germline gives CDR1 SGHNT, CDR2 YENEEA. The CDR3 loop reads CASSLGTGGSYEQYF. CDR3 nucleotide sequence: TGTGCCAGCAGCTTAGGGACAGGGGGATCCTACGAGCAGTACTTC.

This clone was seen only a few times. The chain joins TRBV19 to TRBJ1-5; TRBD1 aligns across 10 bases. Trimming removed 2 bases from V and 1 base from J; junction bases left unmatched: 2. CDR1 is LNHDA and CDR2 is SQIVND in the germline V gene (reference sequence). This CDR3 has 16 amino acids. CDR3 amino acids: CASSIRQGASNQPQHF. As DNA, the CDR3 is TGTGCCAGTAGTATAAGACAGGGGGCGAGCAATCAGCCCCAGCATTTT.

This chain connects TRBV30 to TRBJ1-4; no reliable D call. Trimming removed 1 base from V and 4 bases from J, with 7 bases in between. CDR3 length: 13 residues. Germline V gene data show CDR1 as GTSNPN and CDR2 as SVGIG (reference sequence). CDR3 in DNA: TGTGCCTGGAGTGACGGAAATAATGAAAAACTGTTTTTT. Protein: CAWSDGNNEKLFF. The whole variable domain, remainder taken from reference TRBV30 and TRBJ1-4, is SQTIHQWPATLVQPVGSPLSLECTVEGTSNPNLYWYRQAAGRGLQLLFYSVGIGQISSEVPQNLSASRPQDRQFILSSKKLLLSDSGFYLCAWSDGNNEKLFFGSGTQLSVL.

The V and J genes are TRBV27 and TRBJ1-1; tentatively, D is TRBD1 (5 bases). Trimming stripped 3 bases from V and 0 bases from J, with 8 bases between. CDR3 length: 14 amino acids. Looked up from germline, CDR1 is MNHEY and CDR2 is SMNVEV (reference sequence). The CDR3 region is CASSLSGVNTEAFF. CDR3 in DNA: TGTGCCAGCAGTTTGTCGGGGGTGAACACTGAAGCTTTCTTT.

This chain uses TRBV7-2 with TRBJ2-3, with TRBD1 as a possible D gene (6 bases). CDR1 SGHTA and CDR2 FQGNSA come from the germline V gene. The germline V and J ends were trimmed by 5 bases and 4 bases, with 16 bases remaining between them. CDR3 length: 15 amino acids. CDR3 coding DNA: TGTGCCAGCAGCCCGTCAGGGGATCGGGCAGATACGCAGTATTTT. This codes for CASSPSGDRADTQYF.

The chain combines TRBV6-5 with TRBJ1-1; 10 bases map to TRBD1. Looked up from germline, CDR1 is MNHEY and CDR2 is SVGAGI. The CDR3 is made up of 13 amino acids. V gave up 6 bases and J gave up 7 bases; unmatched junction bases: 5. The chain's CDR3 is CASRRQGAVEAFF. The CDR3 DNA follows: TGTGCCAGCAGACGACAGGGGGCGGTTGAAGCTTTCTTT.

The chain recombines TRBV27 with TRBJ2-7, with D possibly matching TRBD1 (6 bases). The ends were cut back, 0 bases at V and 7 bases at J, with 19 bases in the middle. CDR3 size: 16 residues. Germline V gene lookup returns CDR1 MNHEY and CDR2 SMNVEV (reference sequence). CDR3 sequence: CASSLSAGQRSWEQYF. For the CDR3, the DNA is TGTGCCAGCAGTTTATCCGCCGGACAGCGCTCCTGGGAGCAGTACTTC.

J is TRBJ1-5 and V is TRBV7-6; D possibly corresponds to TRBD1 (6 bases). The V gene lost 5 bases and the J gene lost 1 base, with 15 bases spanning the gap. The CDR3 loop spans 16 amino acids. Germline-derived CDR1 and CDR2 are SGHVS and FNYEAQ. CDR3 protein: CASSEGTGLSNQPQHF. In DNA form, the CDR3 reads TGTGCCAGCAGCGAGGGCACAGGGTTGAGCAATCAGCCCCAGCATTTT.

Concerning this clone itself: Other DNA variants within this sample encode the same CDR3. CDR3 DNA sequence: TGTGCCAGCAGCTTAACAGGGGGCGGAAACACCATATATTTT. Translated, it gives CASSLTGGGNTIYF. The J gene is TRBJ1-3, the V gene TRBV5-8; 9 bases agree with TRBD1. Germline V gene sequence: CDR1 SGHTS, CDR2 YDEGEE. V lost 2 bases to trimming and J lost 4 bases; unmatched junction nucleotides: 1. CDR3 length: 14 residues.

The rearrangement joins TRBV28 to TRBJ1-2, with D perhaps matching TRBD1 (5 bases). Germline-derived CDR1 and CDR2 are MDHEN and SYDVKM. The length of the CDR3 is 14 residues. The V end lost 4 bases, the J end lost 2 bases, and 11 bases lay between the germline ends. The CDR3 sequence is CASSSGTVNYGYTF. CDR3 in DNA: TGTGCCAGCAGTTCCGGGACGGTCAACTATGGCTACACCTTC.

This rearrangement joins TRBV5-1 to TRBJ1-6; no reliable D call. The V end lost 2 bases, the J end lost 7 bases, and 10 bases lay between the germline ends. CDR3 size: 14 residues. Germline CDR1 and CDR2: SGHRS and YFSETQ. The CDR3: CASSLSPGNSPLHF. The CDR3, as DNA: TGCGCCAGCAGCTTAAGCCCGGGGAATTCACCCCTCCACTTT. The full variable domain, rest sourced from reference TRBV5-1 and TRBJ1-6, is KAGVTQTPRYLIKTRGQQVTLSCSPISGHRSVSWYQQTPGQGLQFLFEYFSETQRNKGNFPGRFSGRQFSNSRSEMNVSTLELGDSALYLCASSLSPGNSPLHFGNGTRLTVT.

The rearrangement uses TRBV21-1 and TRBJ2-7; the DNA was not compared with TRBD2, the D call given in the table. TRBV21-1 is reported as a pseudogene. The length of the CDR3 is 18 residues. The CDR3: CASSGWSLRPRHPYEQYF. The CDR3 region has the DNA TGTGCCAGCAGCGGCTGGTCCTTGCGGCCACGGCATCCCTACGAGCAGTACTTC.

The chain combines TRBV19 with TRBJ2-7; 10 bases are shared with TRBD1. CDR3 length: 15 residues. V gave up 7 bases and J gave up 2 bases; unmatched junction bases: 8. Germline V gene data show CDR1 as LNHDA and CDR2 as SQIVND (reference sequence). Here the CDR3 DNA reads TGTGCCAGTACCTCCGGGACAGGGGCCCCCTACGAGCAGTACTTC. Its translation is CASTSGTGAPYEQYF.

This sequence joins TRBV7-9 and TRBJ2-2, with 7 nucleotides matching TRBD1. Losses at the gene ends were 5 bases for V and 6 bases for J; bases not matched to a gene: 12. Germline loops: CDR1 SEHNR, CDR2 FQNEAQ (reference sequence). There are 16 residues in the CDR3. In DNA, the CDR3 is TGTGCCAGCAGCCCTTCACAGGGGTACGGTTCCGGGGAGCTGTTTTTT. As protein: CASSPSQGYGSGELFF. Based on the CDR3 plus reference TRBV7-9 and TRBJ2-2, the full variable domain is DTGVSQNPRHKITKRGQNVTFRCDPISEHNRLYWYRQTLGQGPEFLTYFQNEAQLEKSRLLSDRFSAERPKGSFSTLEIQRTEQGDSAMYLCASSPSQGYGSGELFFGEGSRLTVL.

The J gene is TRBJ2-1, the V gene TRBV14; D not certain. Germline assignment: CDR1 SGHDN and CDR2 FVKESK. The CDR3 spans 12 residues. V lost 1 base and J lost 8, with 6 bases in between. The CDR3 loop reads CASSQGRDEQFF. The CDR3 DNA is TGTGCCAGCAGCCAAGGGAGAGATGAGCAGTTCTTC.

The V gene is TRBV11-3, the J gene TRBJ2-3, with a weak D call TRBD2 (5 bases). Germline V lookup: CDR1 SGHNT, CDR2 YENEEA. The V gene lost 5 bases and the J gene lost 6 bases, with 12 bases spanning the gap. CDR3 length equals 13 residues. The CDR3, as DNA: TGTGCCAGCAGCCCCGGACTTCGGGATACGCAGTATTTT. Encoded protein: CASSPGLRDTQYF.

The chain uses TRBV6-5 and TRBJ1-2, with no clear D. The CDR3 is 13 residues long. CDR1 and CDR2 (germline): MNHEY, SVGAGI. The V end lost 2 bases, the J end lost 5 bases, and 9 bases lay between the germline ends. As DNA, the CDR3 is TGTGCCAGCAGTTACACCGGAGAGTATGGCTACACCTTC. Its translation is CASSYTGEYGYTF.

The CDR3 spells CASSPPWGDTEAFF. CDR3 nucleotides: TGTGCCAGCAGCCCCCCCTGGGGAGACACTGAAGCTTTCTTT. The J gene is TRBJ1-1, the V gene TRBV7-9; no clear D. The germline CDR1 and CDR2 sequences are SEHNR and FQNEAQ (reference sequence). This CDR3 has 14 amino acids. V was clipped by 5 bases and J by 3 bases, with 13 bases between them.

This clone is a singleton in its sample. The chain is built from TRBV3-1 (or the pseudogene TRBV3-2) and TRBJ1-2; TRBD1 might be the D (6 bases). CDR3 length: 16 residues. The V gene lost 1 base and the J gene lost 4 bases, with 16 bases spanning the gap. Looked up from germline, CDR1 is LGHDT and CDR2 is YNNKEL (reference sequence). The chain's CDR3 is CASSQVGRQVPYGYTF. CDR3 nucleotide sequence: TGTGCCAGCAGCCAAGTGGGCAGACAGGTACCCTATGGCTACACCTTC.

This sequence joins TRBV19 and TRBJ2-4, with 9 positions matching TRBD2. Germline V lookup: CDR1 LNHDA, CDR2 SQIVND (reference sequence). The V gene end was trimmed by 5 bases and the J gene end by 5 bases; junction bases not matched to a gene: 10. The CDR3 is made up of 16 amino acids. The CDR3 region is CASSSIAGVKENIQYF. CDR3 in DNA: TGTGCCAGTAGTTCCATAGCGGGAGTAAAAGAAAACATTCAGTACTTC.

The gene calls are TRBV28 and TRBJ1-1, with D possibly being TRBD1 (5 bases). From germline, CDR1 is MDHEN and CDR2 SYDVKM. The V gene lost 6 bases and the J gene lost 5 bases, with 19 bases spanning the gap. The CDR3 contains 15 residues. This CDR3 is CASSQWRGWGTEAFF. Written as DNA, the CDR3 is TGTGCCAGCAGCCAATGGCGGGGATGGGGGACTGAAGCTTTCTTT.

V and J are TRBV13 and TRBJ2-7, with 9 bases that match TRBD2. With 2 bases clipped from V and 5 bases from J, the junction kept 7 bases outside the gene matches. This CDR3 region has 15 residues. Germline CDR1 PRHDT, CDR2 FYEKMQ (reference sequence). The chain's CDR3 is CASSLSGGRADEQYF. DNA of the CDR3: TGTGCCAGCAGCTTAAGCGGCGGGAGGGCCGACGAGCAGTACTTC.

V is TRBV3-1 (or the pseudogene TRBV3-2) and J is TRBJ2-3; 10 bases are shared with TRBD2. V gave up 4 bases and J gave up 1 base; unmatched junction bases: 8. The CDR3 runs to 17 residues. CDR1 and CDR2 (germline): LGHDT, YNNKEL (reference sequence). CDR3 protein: CASSLQAGGVGTDTQYF. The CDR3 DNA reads TGTGCCAGCAGCCTCCAAGCGGGAGGGGTTGGCACAGATACGCAGTATTTT.

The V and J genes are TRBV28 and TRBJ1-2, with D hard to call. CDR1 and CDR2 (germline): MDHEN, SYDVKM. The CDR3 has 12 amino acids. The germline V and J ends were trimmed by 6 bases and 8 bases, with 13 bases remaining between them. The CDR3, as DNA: TGTGCCAGCAGCCGAAGGGTTTACGGCTACACCTTC. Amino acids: CASSRRVYGYTF.

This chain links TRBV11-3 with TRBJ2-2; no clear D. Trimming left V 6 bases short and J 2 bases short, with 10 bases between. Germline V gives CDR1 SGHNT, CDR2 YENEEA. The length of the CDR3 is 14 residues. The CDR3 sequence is CASRKTVNTGELFF. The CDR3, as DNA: TGTGCCAGCAGAAAAACAGTAAACACCGGGGAGCTGTTTTTT.

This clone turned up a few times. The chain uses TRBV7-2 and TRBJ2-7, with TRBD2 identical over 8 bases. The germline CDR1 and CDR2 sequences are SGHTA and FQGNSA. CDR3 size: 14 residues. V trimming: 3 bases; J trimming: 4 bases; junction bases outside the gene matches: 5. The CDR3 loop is CASSLAGGRYEQYF. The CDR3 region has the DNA TGTGCCAGCAGCTTGGCGGGGGGCAGGTACGAGCAGTACTTC.

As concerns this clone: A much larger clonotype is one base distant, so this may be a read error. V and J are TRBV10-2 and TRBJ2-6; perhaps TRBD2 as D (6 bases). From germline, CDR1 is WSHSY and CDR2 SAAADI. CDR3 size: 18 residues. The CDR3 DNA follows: TGCGCCAGCATCTCGGGGGAACAGGCTCCGTCTGGGGCCAACGTCCCGACTTTC. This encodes CASISGEQAPSGANVPTF.

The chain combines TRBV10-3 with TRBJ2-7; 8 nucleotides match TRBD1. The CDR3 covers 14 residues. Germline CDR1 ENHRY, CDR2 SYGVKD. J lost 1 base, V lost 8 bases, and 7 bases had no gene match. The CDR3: CAIGNGQGSYEQYF. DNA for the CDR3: TGTGCCATCGGTAACGGACAGGGATCCTACGAGCAGTACTTC.

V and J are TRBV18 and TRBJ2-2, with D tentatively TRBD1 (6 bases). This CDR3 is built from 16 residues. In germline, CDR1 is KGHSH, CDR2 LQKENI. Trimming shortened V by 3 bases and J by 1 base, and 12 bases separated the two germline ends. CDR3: CASSPGIQGNTGELFF. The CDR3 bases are TGTGCCAGCTCACCCGGGATACAGGGGAACACCGGGGAGCTGTTTTTT.